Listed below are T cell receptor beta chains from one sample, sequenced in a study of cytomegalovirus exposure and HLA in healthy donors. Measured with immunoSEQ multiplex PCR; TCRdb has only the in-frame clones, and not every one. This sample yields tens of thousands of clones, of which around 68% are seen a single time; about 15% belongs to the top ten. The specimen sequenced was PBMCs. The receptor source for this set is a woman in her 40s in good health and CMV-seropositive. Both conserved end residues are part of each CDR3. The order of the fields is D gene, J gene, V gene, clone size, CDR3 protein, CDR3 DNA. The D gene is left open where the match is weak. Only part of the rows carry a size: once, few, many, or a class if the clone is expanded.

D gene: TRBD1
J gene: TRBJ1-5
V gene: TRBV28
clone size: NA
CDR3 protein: CASSRTGGSQPQHF
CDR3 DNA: TGTGCCAGCAGCCGGACAGGGGGCAGCCAGCCCCAGCATTTT

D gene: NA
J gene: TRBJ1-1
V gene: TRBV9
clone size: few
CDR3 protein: CASSHTGNTEAFF
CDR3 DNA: TGTGCCAGCAGCCATACAGGGAACACTGAAGCTTTCTTT

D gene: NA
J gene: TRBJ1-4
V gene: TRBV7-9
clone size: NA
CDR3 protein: CASSTTGTGEKLFF
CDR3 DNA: TGTGCCAGCAGCACCACAGGGACCGGGGAAAAACTGTTTTTT

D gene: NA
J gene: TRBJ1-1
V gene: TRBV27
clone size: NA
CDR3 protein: CASGTTLGGLEAFF
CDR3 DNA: TGTGCCAGCGGAACCACTCTCGGGGGACTTGAAGCTTTCTTT

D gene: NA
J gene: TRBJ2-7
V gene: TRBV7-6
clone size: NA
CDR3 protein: CASSPAPDRTYEQYF
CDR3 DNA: TGTGCCAGCAGCCCCGCCCCGGACAGAACCTACGAGCAGTACTTC

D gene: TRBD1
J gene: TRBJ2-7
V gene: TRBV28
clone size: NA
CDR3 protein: CASSRQGSYEQYF
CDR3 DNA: TGTGCCAGCAGTCGACAGGGCTCCTACGAGCAGTACTTC

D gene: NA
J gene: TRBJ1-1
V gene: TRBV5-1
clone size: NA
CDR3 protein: CASSYSDSYTEAFF
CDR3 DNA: TGCGCCAGCAGCTACTCGGACAGTTACACTGAAGCTTTCTTT

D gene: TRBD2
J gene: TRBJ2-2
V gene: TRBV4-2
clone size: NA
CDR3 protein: CASSQDSGRATGELFF
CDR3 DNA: TGTGCCAGCAGCCAAGATAGCGGGAGGGCCACCGGGGAGCTGTTTTTT

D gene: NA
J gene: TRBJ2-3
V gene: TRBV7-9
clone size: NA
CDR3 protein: CASSLRGGDTQYF
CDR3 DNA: TGTGCCAGCAGCTTACGCGGCGGGGATACGCAGTATTTT

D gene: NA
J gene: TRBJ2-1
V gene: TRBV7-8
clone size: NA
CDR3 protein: CASSLVLPDEQFF
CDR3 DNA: TGTGCCAGCAGCTTAGTCCTCCCCGATGAGCAGTTCTTC

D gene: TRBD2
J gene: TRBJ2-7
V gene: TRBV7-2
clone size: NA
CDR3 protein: CASSPTSGRADSYEQYF
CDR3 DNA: TGTGCCAGCAGCCCGACTAGCGGGAGGGCCGACTCCTACGAGCAGTACTTC

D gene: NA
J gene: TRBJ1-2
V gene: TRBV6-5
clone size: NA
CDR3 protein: CASSHRARGYTF
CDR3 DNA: TGTGCCAGCAGTCACAGGGCCCGTGGCTACACCTTC

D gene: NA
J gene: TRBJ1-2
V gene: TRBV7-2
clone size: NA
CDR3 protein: CASSLEGPLYGYTF
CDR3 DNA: TGTGCCAGCAGCTTAGAGGGGCCTTTATATGGCTACACCTTC

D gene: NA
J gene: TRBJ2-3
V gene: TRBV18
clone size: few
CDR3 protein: CASSPPASTDTQYF
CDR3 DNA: TGTGCCAGCTCACCACCGGCTAGCACAGATACGCAGTATTTT

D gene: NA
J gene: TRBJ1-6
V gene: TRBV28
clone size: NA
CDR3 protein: CASRPRTTTGDNSPLHF
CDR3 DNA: TGTGCCAGCAGACCCAGGACCACCACGGGAGATAATTCACCCCTCCACTTT

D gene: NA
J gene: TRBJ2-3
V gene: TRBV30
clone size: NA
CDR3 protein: CAWSDYMPLNPTDTQYF
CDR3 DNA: TGTGCCTGGAGCGATTACATGCCCCTGAACCCCACAGATACGCAGTATTTT

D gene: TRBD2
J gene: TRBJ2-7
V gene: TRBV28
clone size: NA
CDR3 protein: CASSQTEASGRGEQYF
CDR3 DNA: TGTGCCAGCAGCCAAACTGAGGCTAGCGGGAGAGGGGAGCAGTACTTC

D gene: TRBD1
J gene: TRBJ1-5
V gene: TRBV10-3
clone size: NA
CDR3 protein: CAMSRDREEPQHF
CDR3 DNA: TGTGCCATGAGCCGGGACAGAGAAGAGCCCCAGCATTTT

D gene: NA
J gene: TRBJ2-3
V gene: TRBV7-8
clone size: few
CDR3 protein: CASRARTDTQYF
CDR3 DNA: TGTGCCAGCAGAGCCCGCACAGATACGCAGTATTTT

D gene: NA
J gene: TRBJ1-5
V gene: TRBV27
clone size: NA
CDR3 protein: CASSPGTGGNQPQHF
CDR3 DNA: TGTGCCAGCAGTCCCGGTACAGGTGGCAATCAGCCCCAGCATTTT

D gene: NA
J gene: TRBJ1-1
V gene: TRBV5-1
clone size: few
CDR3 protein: CASMLRGDREAFF
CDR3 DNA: TGCGCCAGCATGCTTCGGGGGGACCGTGAAGCTTTCTTT

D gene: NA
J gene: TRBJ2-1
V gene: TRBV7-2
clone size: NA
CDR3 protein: CASSLGNTEQFF
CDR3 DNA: TGTGCCAGCAGCTTAGGAAACACAGAGCAGTTCTTC

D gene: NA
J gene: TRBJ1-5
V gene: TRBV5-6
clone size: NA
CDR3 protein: CASSSKSTVTSPPQHF
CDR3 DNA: TGTGCCAGCAGCTCCAAATCGACAGTCACTTCACCTCCCCAGCATTTT

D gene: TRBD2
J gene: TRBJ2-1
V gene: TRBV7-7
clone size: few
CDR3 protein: CASSLGLAGVEQFF
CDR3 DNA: TGTGCCAGCAGCTTAGGACTAGCGGGAGTTGAGCAGTTCTTC

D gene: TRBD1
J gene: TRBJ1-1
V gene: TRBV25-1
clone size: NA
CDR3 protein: CASSARQGNTEAFF
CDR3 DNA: TGTGCCAGCAGTGCCAGACAGGGTAACACTGAAGCTTTCTTT

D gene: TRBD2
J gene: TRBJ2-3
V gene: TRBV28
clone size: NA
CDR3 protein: CASSLPTGTSGTWGTDTQYF
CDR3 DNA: TGTGCCAGCAGTCTCCCTACCGGGACTAGCGGGACGTGGGGCACAGATACGCAGTATTTT

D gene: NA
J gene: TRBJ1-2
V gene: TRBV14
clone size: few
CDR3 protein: CASSQAGNYGYTF
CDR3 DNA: TGTGCCAGCAGCCAAGCGGGGAACTATGGCTACACCTTC

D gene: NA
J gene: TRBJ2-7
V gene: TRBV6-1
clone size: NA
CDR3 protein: CASSPLGGYYEQYF
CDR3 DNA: TGTGCCAGCAGTCCCCTAGGGGGATACTACGAGCAGTACTTC

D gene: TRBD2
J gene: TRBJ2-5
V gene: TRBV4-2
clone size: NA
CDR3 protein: CASSQVVAGLETQYF
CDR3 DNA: TGTGCCAGCAGCCAGGTCGTAGCGGGGCTAGAGACCCAGTACTTC

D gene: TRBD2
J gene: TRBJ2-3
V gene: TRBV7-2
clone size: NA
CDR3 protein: CASSRIAGASTDTQYF
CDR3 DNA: TGTGCCAGCAGCCGAATAGCGGGGGCAAGCACAGATACGCAGTATTTT

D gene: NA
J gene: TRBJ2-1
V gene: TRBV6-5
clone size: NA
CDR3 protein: CASSFSQYNEQFF
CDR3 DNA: TGTGCCAGCAGTTTCTCGCAGTACAATGAGCAGTTCTTC

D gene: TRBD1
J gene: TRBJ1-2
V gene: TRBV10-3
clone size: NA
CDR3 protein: CAISESGGAGYGYTF
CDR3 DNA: TGTGCCATCAGTGAGTCAGGGGGCGCGGGCTATGGCTACACCTTC

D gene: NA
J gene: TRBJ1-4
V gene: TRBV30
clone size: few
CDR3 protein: CAWKWGGTNEKLFF
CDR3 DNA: TGTGCCTGGAAATGGGGGGGCACTAATGAAAAACTGTTTTTT

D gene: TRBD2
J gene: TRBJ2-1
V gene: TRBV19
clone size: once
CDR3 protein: CASSQSTASGSGEQFF
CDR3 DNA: TGTGCCAGTAGTCAATCTACGGCTAGCGGGAGTGGTGAGCAGTTCTTC

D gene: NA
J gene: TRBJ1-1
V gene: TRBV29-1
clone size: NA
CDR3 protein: CSVQNTEAFF
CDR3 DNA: TGCAGCGTTCAGAACACTGAAGCTTTCTTT

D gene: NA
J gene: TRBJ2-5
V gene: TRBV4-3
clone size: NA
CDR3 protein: CASSQVGLGGETQYF
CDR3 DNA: TGCGCCAGCAGCCAAGTAGGGCTAGGGGGTGAGACCCAGTACTTC

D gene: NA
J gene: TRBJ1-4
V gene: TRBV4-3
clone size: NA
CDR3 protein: CASSQDVRVGEKLFF
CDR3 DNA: TGCGCCAGCAGCCAAGATGTACGTGTCGGTGAAAAACTGTTTTTT

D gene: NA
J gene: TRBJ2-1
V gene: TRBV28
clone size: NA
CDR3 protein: CASSLSGGGYNEQFF
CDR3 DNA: TGTGCCAGCAGTTTATCAGGGGGAGGATACAATGAGCAGTTCTTC

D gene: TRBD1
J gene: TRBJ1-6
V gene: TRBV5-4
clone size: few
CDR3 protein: CASSSGTDFSPLHF
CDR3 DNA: TGTGCCAGCAGCTCTGGGACAGACTTTTCACCCCTCCACTTT

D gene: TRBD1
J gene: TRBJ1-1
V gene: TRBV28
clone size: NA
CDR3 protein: CASSSTTGVNTEAFF
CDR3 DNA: TGTGCCAGCAGTTCTACCACAGGGGTGAACACTGAAGCTTTCTTT

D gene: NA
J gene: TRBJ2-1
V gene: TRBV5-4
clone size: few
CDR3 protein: CASSLEGDGYSYNEQFF
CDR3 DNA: TGTGCCAGCAGCTTGGAGGGGGATGGGTACTCCTACAATGAGCAGTTCTTC

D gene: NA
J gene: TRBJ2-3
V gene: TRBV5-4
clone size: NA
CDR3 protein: CASSLQLTDTQYF
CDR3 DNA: TGTGCCAGCAGCTTACAGCTCACAGATACGCAGTATTTT

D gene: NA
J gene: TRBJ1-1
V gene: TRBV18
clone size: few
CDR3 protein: CASSPSLGTGGNTEAFF
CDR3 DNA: TGTGCCAGCTCACCATCACTCGGGACGGGGGGAAACACTGAAGCTTTCTTT

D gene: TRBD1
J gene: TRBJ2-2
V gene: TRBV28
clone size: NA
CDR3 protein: CASSEDRARGTGELFF
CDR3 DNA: TGTGCCAGCAGTGAAGACAGAGCCAGGGGGACCGGGGAGCTGTTTTTT

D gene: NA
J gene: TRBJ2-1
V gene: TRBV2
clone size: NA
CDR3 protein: CASSGGGRNEQFF
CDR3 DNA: TGTGCCAGCAGTGGAGGAGGGAGGAATGAGCAGTTCTTC

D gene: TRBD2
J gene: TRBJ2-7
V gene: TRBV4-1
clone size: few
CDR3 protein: CASSQDRETSIKSYEQYF
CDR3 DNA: TGCGCCAGCAGCCAAGATAGGGAGACTAGCATAAAGTCCTACGAGCAGTACTTC

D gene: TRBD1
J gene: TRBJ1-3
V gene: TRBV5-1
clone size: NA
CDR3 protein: CASSSRPGQGAGNTIYF
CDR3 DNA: TGCGCCAGCAGCTCGCGGCCGGGACAGGGGGCTGGAAACACCATATATTTT

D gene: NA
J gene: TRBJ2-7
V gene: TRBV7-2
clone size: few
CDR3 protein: CASSLARGAYEQYF
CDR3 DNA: TGTGCCAGCAGCTTAGCCCGAGGTGCCTACGAGCAGTACTTC

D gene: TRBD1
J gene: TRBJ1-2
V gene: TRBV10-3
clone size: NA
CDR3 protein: CAITLGTANYGYTF
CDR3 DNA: TGTGCCATCACCTTGGGGACAGCTAACTATGGCTACACCTTC

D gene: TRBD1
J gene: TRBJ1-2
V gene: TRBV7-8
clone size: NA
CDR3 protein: CASSRFVTGVYYGYTF
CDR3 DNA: TGTGCCAGCAGCCGCTTTGTAACAGGGGTGTACTATGGCTACACCTTC

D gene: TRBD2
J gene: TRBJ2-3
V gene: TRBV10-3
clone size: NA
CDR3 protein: CAISEGGRADTQYF
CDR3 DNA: TGTGCCATCAGTGAGGGGGGGAGGGCAGATACGCAGTATTTT

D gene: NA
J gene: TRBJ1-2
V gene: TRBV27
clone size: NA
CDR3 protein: CASSPTTVTGYTF
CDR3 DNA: TGTGCCAGCAGTCCTACGACAGTTACGGGCTACACCTTC

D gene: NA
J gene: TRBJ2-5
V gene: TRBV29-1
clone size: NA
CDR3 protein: CSVEGNGRETQYF
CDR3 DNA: TGCAGCGTTGAAGGCAACGGTCGGGAGACCCAGTACTTC

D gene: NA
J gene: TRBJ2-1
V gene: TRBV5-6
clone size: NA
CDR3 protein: CASSFGGGYNEQFF
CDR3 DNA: TGTGCCAGCAGCTTCGGCGGAGGTTACAATGAGCAGTTCTTC

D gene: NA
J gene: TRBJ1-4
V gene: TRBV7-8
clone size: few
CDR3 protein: CASSLYRGGLGEKLFF
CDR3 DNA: TGTGCCAGCAGCTTATATCGGGGGGGGCTCGGTGAAAAACTGTTTTTT

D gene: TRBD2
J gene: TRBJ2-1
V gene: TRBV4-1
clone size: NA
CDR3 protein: CASSHILAGVRDEQFF
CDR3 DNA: TGCGCCAGCAGCCATATTTTAGCGGGAGTACGCGATGAGCAGTTCTTC

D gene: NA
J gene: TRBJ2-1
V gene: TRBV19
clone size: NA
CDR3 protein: CASSPAGLGTLHYNEQFF
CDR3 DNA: TGTGCCAGTAGTCCCGCAGGGCTGGGGACACTACACTACAATGAGCAGTTCTTC

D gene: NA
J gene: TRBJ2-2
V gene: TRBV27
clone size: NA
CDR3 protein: CASSSELAGTGELFF
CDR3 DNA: TGTGCCAGCAGTTCCGAGTTAGCTGGCACCGGGGAGCTGTTTTTT

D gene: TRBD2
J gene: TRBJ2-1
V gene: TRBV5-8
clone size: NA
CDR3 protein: CANSLATSARDEQFF
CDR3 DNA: TGTGCCAACAGCTTGGCGACTAGCGCCAGAGATGAGCAGTTCTTC